The rows below give T cell receptor beta chains drawn from one sample of a study of T-cell memory formation after mild COVID-19. TCRdb re-called the 5' RACE reads with MiXCR, one entry per CDR3 protein. The sample includes approximately 200,000 distinct CDR3 sequences, 16% seen only once; the top ten take 2% to 2.5%. Sequenced sample: PBMCs or a T cell subset sorted from them (not recorded which). These receptors all stem from an adult woman who had mild COVID-19 (a few samples of this study predate the infection). Cell type and time point are not known. CDR3s include the opening cysteine and the closing phenylalanine or tryptophan. D genes are given only for firm matches. Clone size appears in some rows only: once, few, many, or a class for an expanded clone.

few	TRBV11-2	TRBJ1-4	NA	CASSLPSLGGGKLFF
few	TRBV24-1	TRBJ2-7	NA	CATSAGTPPYEQYF
NA	TRBV11-3	TRBJ2-7	NA	CASSYSSGTLGQYF
few	TRBV6-5	TRBJ2-1	NA	CASKGARYNEQFF
few	TRBV7-9	TRBJ2-5	TRBD1	CASSESLGTGAETQYF
few	TRBV11-2	TRBJ2-3	NA	CAISHYSTVPGTSTDTQYF
NA	TRBV12-3/TRBV12-4	TRBJ1-5	TRBD1	CASRGQGGQPQHF
NA	TRBV7-2	TRBJ2-3	TRBD2	CASSENGAGGRDF
NA	TRBV10-3	TRBJ2-7	NA	CAISEVEANSYEQYF
NA	TRBV5-1	TRBJ2-7	NA	CASRQNYEQYF
NA	TRBV28	TRBJ1-3	TRBD1	CASSFVGQGRRNTIYF
NA	TRBV11-3	TRBJ1-1	NA	CASSRGGNTEAFF
NA	TRBV14	TRBJ1-1	TRBD1	CASSQVNRGTEAFF
many	TRBV5-5	TRBJ2-1	NA	CASTLEGQFHNEQFF
NA	TRBV12-3/TRBV12-4	TRBJ2-5	TRBD2	CASSFSGREETQYF
few	TRBV11-2	TRBJ1-2	NA	CASSLDRGHGYTF
NA	TRBV3-1	TRBJ2-1	NA	CASSPTSGGANNEQFF
few	TRBV20-1	TRBJ1-2	NA	CSASPRVYYGYTF
NA	TRBV4-2	TRBJ2-3	TRBD2	CASSQVAAGGTDTQYF
few	TRBV6-6	TRBJ2-4	TRBD2	CASSASGFRGAKNIQYF
NA	TRBV30	TRBJ2-3	NA	CAWNGPSTDTQYF
NA	TRBV18	TRBJ2-7	TRBD1	CARSPGTGLEQYF
NA	TRBV12-3/TRBV12-4	TRBJ1-1	TRBD1	CASGPTGQPMNTEAFF
few	TRBV12-3/TRBV12-4	TRBJ2-5	TRBD2	CASSLGSGRGAETQYF
few	TRBV6-2/TRBV6-3	TRBJ2-2	NA	CAIARDGRTGELFF
NA	TRBV15	TRBJ1-5	NA	CATSRDLGGFRLQHF
many	TRBV5-1	TRBJ2-5	NA	CASSLEGPGWETQYF
NA	TRBV7-2	TRBJ1-5	NA	CASSLLGQPQHF
few	TRBV3-1	TRBJ2-2	NA	CASSQGRAGELFF
few	TRBV12-3/TRBV12-4	TRBJ2-7	NA	CASSRVGREQYF
few	TRBV11-2	TRBJ2-3	NA	CASSLTTQYF
NA	TRBV5-1	TRBJ2-7	TRBD2	CASSSMAGVSSYEQYF
NA	TRBV11-2	TRBJ1-2	NA	CASSLDPVSGYGYTF
NA	TRBV25-1	TRBJ1-1	NA	CASSDSRGGRGTEAFF
few	TRBV5-1	TRBJ2-3	NA	CASSSGGSRSTDTQYF
NA	TRBV9	TRBJ2-7	NA	CASNRAADYEQYF
few	TRBV9	TRBJ2-7	TRBD1	CASSVRTGIVWEQYF
few	TRBV6-6	TRBJ2-1	NA	CASTYGVATGVGGQFF
many	TRBV12-3/TRBV12-4	TRBJ1-2	NA	CASSPGVGGYTF
NA	TRBV6-6	TRBJ2-5	NA	CASSYSEYQETQYF
NA	TRBV29-1	TRBJ2-5	TRBD1	CSVCQGAGETQYF
NA	TRBV6-6	TRBJ1-1	TRBD1	CASSWDSLNTEAFF
NA	TRBV6-5	TRBJ1-2	TRBD1	CASSRTTGNYGYTF
NA	TRBV7-9	TRBJ2-1	TRBD2	CASSLAVGLAGNEQFF
many	TRBV5-8	TRBJ2-3	TRBD2	CASSAFGGLASTDTQYF
few	TRBV5-1	TRBJ2-3	NA	CASSQFPADTQYF
few	TRBV20-1	TRBJ2-3	TRBD2	CSALPLAGVGDTQYF
few	TRBV29-1	TRBJ2-1	TRBD2	CSVEGGGGPDVQFF
many	TRBV7-9	TRBJ2-1	TRBD2	CASTEPGGSYNEQFF
NA	TRBV7-2	TRBJ2-3	TRBD2	CASSLAHLAGADTQYF
few	TRBV5-1	TRBJ1-1	NA	CASSPRGRNTEAFF
many	TRBV5-1	TRBJ2-2	NA	CASSLSGTNTGELFF
NA	TRBV12-3/TRBV12-4	TRBJ2-1	NA	CANRRQGSSEQFF
NA	TRBV11-3	TRBJ2-7	TRBD2	CASSVSGTSDEQYF
few	TRBV12-3/TRBV12-4	TRBJ2-7	NA	CASSPTKGLGYGQYF
few	TRBV9	TRBJ2-3	NA	CASSVGWEGTDTQYF
many	TRBV6-5	TRBJ1-5	NA	CASRRGYSNQPQHF
few	TRBV4-1	TRBJ1-1	NA	CASSQVQGDTEAFF
NA	TRBV25-1	TRBJ2-3	NA	CASSDAETFTDTQYF